The source of this TCR beta chain is a study of blood T cell repertoires in COVID-19. With 0 bases removed from V and 8 bases from J, the gap between germline ends came to 13 bases. The CDR3 runs to 14 residues. Germline V gives CDR1 SGHVS, CDR2 FQNEAQ. Only in-frame clones appear in the TCRdb table, and some are missing; sequencing was by immunoSEQ multiplex PCR. The table has some 70,000 clones, around four fifths seen once; the top ten hold around 10%. The rearrangement links TRBV7-8 to TRBJ1-2; D call uncertain. This TCR came from a woman between 45 and 65 years old with acute or convalescent COVID-19. Sequencing was carried out using peripheral blood. The CDR3 is CASSLAGGPGGYTF. CDR3 nucleotide sequence: TGTGCCAGCAGCTTAGCGGGTGGCCCAGGAGGCTACACCTTC.